The clone carrying this TCR beta chain came up once. Its antigen remains unknown. This sample was taken from a study of OX40 agonist ivuxolimab in advanced cancers. Study details: Ivuxolimab, an agonist antibody against OX40 (CD134), was given to patients. The study gave patients intravenous ivuxolimab at 0.01 to 10 mg/kg every 2 weeks. Overall study findings and caveats: Both CD4+ and CD8+ T cell populations in blood had undergone clonal expansion by week 6 at 0.1 to 3.0 mg/kg.

The protocol was immunoSEQ multiplex PCR, while the TCRdb copy is restricted to in-frame clones and leaves out a portion. The table records 50,000 or so clones, approximately 88% of them present only once. V lost 2 bases and J lost 6, with 7 bases in between. Looked up from germline, CDR1 is ENHRY and CDR2 is SYGVKD. There are 12 residues in the CDR3. The sample consisted of CD4+ or CD8+ T cells sorted from blood, taken in a trial of the OX40 agonist ivuxolimab. This TCR was sampled from an adult with an advanced solid tumor such as melanoma, head and neck, liver or kidney cancer. This chain connects TRBV10-3 to TRBJ1-1; possibly TRBD1 for D (6 bases). The CDR3 spells CAISERGAEAFF. The CDR3 DNA follows: TGTGCCATCAGTGAGAGGGGGGCTGAAGCTTTCTTT.